One sample yielded the 20 T cell receptor beta chains listed below, sequenced in a study of neurological immune-mediated disorders. Via MiXCR, TCRdb re-called the 5' RACE reads, giving one row per CDR3 protein. Here the sample spans about 65,000 distinct CDR3 sequences, approximately 3.7% being singletons. Material for sequencing was PBMCs. These receptor sequences come from a man in his fifties or sixties with multiple sclerosis.

The chain combines TRBV12-3 or TRBV12-4 with TRBJ1-1; D not certain. V was clipped by 0 bases and J by 3 bases, with 17 bases between them. CDR3 length equals 17 residues. DNA of the CDR3: TGTGCCAGCAGTTTAGCGGGTAGAGGTCGACTTGACACTGAAGCTTTCTTT. This encodes CASSLAGRGRLDTEAFF.

This clonotype has ten or more counts. The chain recombines TRBV12-3 or TRBV12-4 with TRBJ2-3, with TRBD2 matching over 8 bases. CDR3 size: 18 residues. Trimming at V came to 0 bases and at J to 3 bases, leaving 11 bases not matched to a gene. The CDR3 region has the DNA TGTGCCAGCAGTTTAGCGGAACAGCGGGGGCCGCTAACAGATACGCAGTATTTT. Translating gives CASSLAEQRGPLTDTQYF.

This clonotype was observed at least ten times. This chain joins TRBV25-1 and TRBJ1-4, with D perhaps matching TRBD1 (5 bases). Germline V gene data show CDR1 as MGHDK and CDR2 as SYGVNS. The V and J ends lost 1 base and 0 bases respectively, with 12 bases between them. The CDR3 has 17 amino acids. CDR3 protein: CASSEWGRGATNEKLFF. The DNA of the CDR3 is TGTGCCAGCAGTGAATGGGGTCGGGGCGCAACTAATGAAAAACTGTTTTTT.

In this sample, this clonotype turned up many times. The V and J genes are TRBV6-6 and TRBJ1-2; no firm D call. The germline gives CDR1 MNHNY, CDR2 SVGAGI (reference sequence). The CDR3 extends over 14 amino acids. With 0 bases removed from V and 5 bases from J, the gap between germline ends came to 10 bases. The CDR3 is CASSYSEGNYGYTF. For the CDR3, the DNA is TGTGCCAGCAGTTACTCCGAAGGAAATTATGGCTACACCTTC.

This clonotype has a count of ten or more. This sequence joins TRBV20-1 and TRBJ2-3, with 9 bases that match TRBD1. The CDR3 runs to 14 residues. The germline gives CDR1 DFQATT, CDR2 SNEGSKA (reference sequence). V dropped 3 bases and J dropped 7; count of bases not matched to a gene: 8. CDR3: CSAREQGAVNTQYF. DNA for the CDR3: TGCAGTGCTAGGGAACAGGGGGCGGTTAATACGCAGTATTTT.

This clonotype has at least ten counts. V and J are TRBV11-2 and TRBJ2-1, with D uncertain. V lost 5 bases, J lost 0 bases, and 11 bases lay in between. This CDR3 has 15 residues. Germline V gene sequence: CDR1 SGHAT, CDR2 FQNNGV. The CDR3 reads CASSPDVGSYNEQFF. The CDR3 region has the DNA TGTGCCAGCAGCCCCGACGTTGGCTCCTACAATGAGCAGTTCTTC.

A few counts support this clonotype. The chain combines TRBV4-1 with TRBJ2-2, with D perhaps TRBD1 (6 bases). In germline, CDR1 is MGHRA, CDR2 YSYEKL. The CDR3 covers 15 residues. Trimming removed 5 bases from V and 0 bases from J, with 10 bases in between. The CDR3 region has the DNA TGCGCCAGCAGCGGCCGGGACACGAACACCGGGGAGCTGTTTTTT. Its protein product is CASSGRDTNTGELFF.

In this sample, this clonotype turned up a few times. This rearrangement joins TRBV20-1 to TRBJ1-1; D is possibly TRBD1 (5 bases). The V gene's germline CDR1 is DFQATT and CDR2 SNEGSKA (reference sequence). The CDR3 contains 14 residues. Between the trimmed V and J ends, which lost 5 bases and 4 bases, there was a span of 17 bases. The CDR3 protein is CSARDSGGGTEAFF. The CDR3 DNA reads as TGCAGTGCTCGTGACAGCGGGGGGGGCACTGAAGCTTTCTTT.

This clonotype was picked up many times. The rearrangement uses TRBV5-1 and TRBJ1-2; no firm D call. This CDR3 region has 13 residues. CDR1 is SGHRS, CDR2 YFSETQ, per germline. The V gene lost 0 bases and the J gene lost 8 bases, with 11 bases spanning the gap. The CDR3 DNA reads TGCGCCAGCAGCTTGGAGGCAGGACGCGGCTACACCTTC. Amino acid sequence: CASSLEAGRGYTF. The variable domain in full, completed from reference TRBV5-1 and TRBJ1-2, reads KAGVTQTPRYLIKTRGQQVTLSCSPISGHRSVSWYQQTPGQGLQFLFEYFSETQRNKGNFPGRFSGRQFSNSRSEMNVSTLELGDSALYLCASSLEAGRGYTFGSGTRLTVV.

Ten or more counts support this clonotype. The V call is TRBV3-1, the J call TRBJ1-1; D not resolved. The germline CDR1 and CDR2 sequences are LGHDT and YNNKEL (reference sequence). The CDR3 runs to 15 residues. V lost 1 base, J lost 5 bases, and 14 bases lay in between. DNA for the CDR3: TGTGCCAGCAGCCAAGGACCCCGGGTTTGGACTGAAGCTTTCTTT. This gives the protein CASSQGPRVWTEAFF.

This clonotype was seen many times. The CDR3: CASSQDRSAVPGNTIYF. In DNA form, the CDR3 reads TGTGCCAGCAGCCAAGATAGGTCGGCGGTACCTGGAAACACCATATATTTT. The chain links TRBV4-2 to TRBJ1-3; D not resolved. The V gene's germline CDR1 is LGHNA and CDR2 YNFKEQ. The CDR3 is made up of 17 amino acids. V shed 0 bases and J shed 2 bases, with 14 bases lying between them.

This clonotype was seen ten or more times. This chain uses TRBV27 with TRBJ1-1; D is unclear. The CDR3 contains 14 residues. The V and J ends lost 7 bases and 5 bases respectively, with 17 bases between them. The germline V gene encodes CDR1 MNHEY and CDR2 SMNVEV (reference sequence). CDR3: CASIPRLGVTEAFF. As DNA, the CDR3 is TGTGCCAGCATCCCCCGGTTGGGAGTGACTGAAGCTTTCTTT.

Ten or more counts support this clonotype. The gene calls are TRBV7-9 and TRBJ1-2; D is possibly TRBD1 (5 bases). V was cut by 2 bases and J by 4 bases, with 11 bases left in between. Per germline, CDR1 SEHNR and CDR2 FQNEAQ (reference sequence). The CDR3 has 14 residues. The CDR3 sequence: CASSLLAGTYGYTF. CDR3 coding DNA: TGTGCCAGCAGCTTACTCGCCGGGACCTATGGCTACACCTTC.

This clonotype has a count of ten or more. The gene calls are TRBV10-3 and TRBJ1-1; no reliable D call. V dropped 10 bases and J dropped 0 bases, with 15 bases sitting between them. Germline CDR1 and CDR2: ENHRY and SYGVKD. The CDR3 sequence is 14 residues long. The CDR3 sequence is CATTTWGVNTEAFF. CDR3 sequence (DNA): TGTGCCACGACCACGTGGGGAGTGAACACTGAAGCTTTCTTT.

There are many counts of this clonotype. This CDR3 reads CASSLGGEGNYGYTF. In nucleotides, the CDR3 is TGCGCCAGCAGCTTGGGCGGCGAAGGGAACTATGGCTACACCTTC. The chain joins TRBV5-1 to TRBJ1-2; no clear D. V was cut by 0 bases and J by 2 bases, with 11 bases left in between. This CDR3 has 15 amino acids. CDR1 is SGHRS and CDR2 is YFSETQ in the germline V gene.

This clonotype was seen at least ten times. The rearrangement uses TRBV14 and TRBJ2-5, with 12 bases aligning to TRBD2. The germline CDR1 and CDR2 sequences are SGHDN and FVKESK. The CDR3 consists of 17 residues. Trimming removed 0 bases from V and 3 bases from J; junction bases left unmatched: 5. CDR3 sequence: CASSQDHRLAGEETQYF. DNA for the CDR3: TGTGCCAGCAGCCAAGATCACAGACTAGCGGGAGAAGAGACCCAGTACTTC.

This clonotype occurred many times. The chain has TRBV5-1 and TRBJ2-3; no firm D call. Trimming stripped 0 bases from V and 0 bases from J, with 11 bases between. Germline V lookup: CDR1 SGHRS, CDR2 YFSETQ. CDR3 length: 16 amino acids. Written as DNA, the CDR3 is TGCGCCAGCAGCTTGGAAAGCTTTTCTAGCACAGATACGCAGTATTTT. Its protein product is CASSLESFSSTDTQYF.

Ten or more counts support this clonotype. In DNA form, the CDR3 reads TGTGCCAGCAGCTTAGAAGGGGACGTCTCCTACGAGCAGTACGTC. It encodes CASSLEGDVSYEQYV. The rearrangement uses TRBV7-4 and TRBJ2-7; D assignment may be TRBD1 or TRBD2 (5 bases each). CDR3 length equals 15 residues. CDR1 and CDR2 from the germline V gene are SGHVT and SQSDAQ. V shed 1 base and J shed 0 bases, with 10 bases lying between them.

In its sample, this clonotype was seen many times. The chain combines TRBV9 with TRBJ1-3; D is undetermined. The V gene's germline CDR1 is SGDLS and CDR2 YYNGEE. The germline V and J ends were trimmed by 3 bases and 4 bases, with 5 bases remaining between them. CDR3 length: 12 residues. In nucleotides, the CDR3 is TGTGCCAGCAGCGCTCGCGGAAACACCATATATTTT. The encoded protein is CASSARGNTIYF.

There are many counts of this clonotype. The V call is TRBV5-1, the J call TRBJ2-3, with D possibly matching TRBD2 (6 bases). Germline V CDR1 and CDR2: SGHRS, YFSETQ. This CDR3 is built from 15 residues. V was cut by 2 bases and J by 2 bases, with 12 bases left in between. The CDR3, as DNA: TGCGCCAGCAGCTTCCAAGCGGGTGTCACAGATACGCAGTATTTT. Encoded protein: CASSFQAGVTDTQYF.